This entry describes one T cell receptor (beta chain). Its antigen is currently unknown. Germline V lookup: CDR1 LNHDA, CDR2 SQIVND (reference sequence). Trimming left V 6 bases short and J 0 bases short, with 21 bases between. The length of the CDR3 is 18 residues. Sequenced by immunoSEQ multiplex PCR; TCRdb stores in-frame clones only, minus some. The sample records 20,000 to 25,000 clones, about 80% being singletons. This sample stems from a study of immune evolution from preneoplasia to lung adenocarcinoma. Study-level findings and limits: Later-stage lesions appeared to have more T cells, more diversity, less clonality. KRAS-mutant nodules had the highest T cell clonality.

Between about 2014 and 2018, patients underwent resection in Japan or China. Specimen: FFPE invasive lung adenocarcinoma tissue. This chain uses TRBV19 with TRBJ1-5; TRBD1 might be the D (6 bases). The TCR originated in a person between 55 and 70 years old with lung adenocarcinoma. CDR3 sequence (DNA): TGTGCCAGTAGCCGTACAGGGACCAAGCCGAATAGCAATCAGCCCCAGCATTTT. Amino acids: CASSRTGTKPNSNQPQHF.